This T cell receptor beta chain was observed in a study (dated by TCRdb to 2015 to 2017). Background on the whole study: The study set out to test whether tumor-infiltrating Tregs in breast cancer get recruited from blood Tregs or are instead converted in situ from other CD4+ T cell subsets. General findings and caveats noted by the study authors: The greatest overlap of tumor-infiltrating Treg TCR alpha and beta sequences was observed with tumor naive CD4+ T cells, followed by blood naive CD4+ T cells. The TCR gene usage of tumor memory CD4+ T cells clustered together with blood and lymph node memory CD4+ cells and with lymph node naive CD4+ cells. Validation in the larger cohort was restricted to a single TCR beta V-J rearrangement rather than whole repertoires.

The CDR3 measures 15 amino acids from cysteine to phenylalanine. The read is trimmed to its CDR3 DNA, 45 bases read in frame from base 1. Relative to germline, V is 1 base shorter and J is 2 bases shorter, with 9 bases between their ends. Looking up the germline V gene yields CDR1 MNHNS and CDR2 SASEGT. CD4+CD25+CD127-/low cells were isolated as Tregs. Tregs, naive and memory CD4+ T cells from tumor, blood and ipsilateral draining lymph nodes of roughly 5 breast cancer patients underwent full-length TCR alpha and beta sequencing. Tumor tissue and lymph nodes obtained by ipsilateral axillary dissection were perfused with PBS, cut into small pieces and digested using collagenase I and hyaluronidase. FACS confirmed that the sorted cell populations were more than 90% pure. Points on this clonotype: The specificity of this receptor is unknown. Base qualities are not at hand, and no much larger clone is one base apart.

Amplification of full-length TCR variable regions was done by 5' RACE PCR using constant-region reverse primers, and this step was followed by semi-nested PCR with Nested Universal Primer A. The ReliaPrep RNA Cell Miniprep System was used to extract total RNA, which was then reverse transcribed into 5'RACE-ready cDNA with the SMARTer RACE 5'/3' Kit. An Illumina MiSeq was used to sequence the full-length TCR alpha and beta libraries, which had been barcoded with multiplex adaptors. The paper's data handling went like this. For each of nine subset-tissue groups, sequencing data from the five patients were pooled, and the groups were then compared using unsupervised clustering of TCR gene usage. The Morisita-Horn index, with shared sequences weighted by their contribution to each repertoire, was used to calculate repertoire similarity. Starting from the raw public reads, TCRdb applied fastp trimming at Q25, assembled clones with MiXCR and retained in-frame beta chains. Each entry is one CDR3 protein sequence, shown with its most common DNA and genes. TCRdb's processing, not the authors', yielded these V and J calls. This sample holds 30,000 to 35,000 distinct CDR3 sequences; 20% to 30% were observed only once. Less than 2.5% of the sample goes to the ten largest clones.

The specimen sequenced was tumor-infiltrating Tregs sorted from the breast tumor. The sequence derives from a female donor with breast cancer. This chain joins TRBV6-1 to TRBJ2-1, with an unclear D gene assignment. CDR3 region: CASSEVSGTYNEQFF. At the DNA level, the sequence is TGTGCCAGCAGTGAAGTGAGTGGCACCTACAATGAGCAGTTCTTC.